The TCR beta chain under discussion was sequenced for a study of T-cell reconstitution after alpha-beta-depleted transplantation in children. Study findings and constraints: A year post-transplant, T-cell counts and diversity derived mostly from newly produced T cells. Diversity of TCRbeta at day 60 was high in some patients, arising from surviving recipient T cells and thymic progenitors. Expanded graft clones numbering several hundred reportedly gave rise to alpha-beta T cells about two months after transplant.

With regard to this clonotype: What it binds is not known.

This sample's TCRbeta library carried unique molecular identifier barcodes. In TCRdb, the PCR reads were re-called with MiXCR into one record per CDR3 protein. Altogether 350,000 to 500,000 distinct CDR3 sequences are present, roughly two fifths being singletons, with the ten largest covering roughly 27%. CDR3 length equals 15 residues. Germline CDR1 reads MDHEN; CDR2 reads SYDVKM. Trimming cost V 6 bases and J 4 bases; bases outside gene matches: 11. This sequence originates from a girl aged 2-15 years with aplastic anemia, due to receive a stem cell transplant. The sample in question was PBMCs, obtained before TCRalphabeta/CD19-depleted stem cell transplant. The chain uses TRBV28 and TRBJ1-1; 7 positions match TRBD1. CDR3 protein: CASRGSTGIATEAFF. In DNA, the CDR3 is TGTGCCAGCAGGGGGTCGACAGGGATTGCCACTGAAGCTTTCTTT.